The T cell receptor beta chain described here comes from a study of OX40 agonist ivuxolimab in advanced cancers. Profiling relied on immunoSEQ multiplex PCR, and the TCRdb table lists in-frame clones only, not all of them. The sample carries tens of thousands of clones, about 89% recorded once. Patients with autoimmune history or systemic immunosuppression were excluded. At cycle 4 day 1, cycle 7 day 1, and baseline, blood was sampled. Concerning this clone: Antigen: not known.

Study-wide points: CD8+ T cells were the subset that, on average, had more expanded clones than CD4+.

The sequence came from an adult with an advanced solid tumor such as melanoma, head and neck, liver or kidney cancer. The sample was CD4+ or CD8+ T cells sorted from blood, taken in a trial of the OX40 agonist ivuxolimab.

CDR3 sequence (DNA): TGTGCCAGCAGCCTCCCAGGGGGAGAGACCCAGTACTTC. This encodes CASSLPGGETQYF. The gene calls are TRBV11-2 and TRBJ2-5; the match to TRBD1 covers 7 bases. Germline V gene sequence: CDR1 SGHAT, CDR2 FQNNGV. The CDR3 runs to 13 residues. Unmatched junction bases numbered 4, after V lost 5 bases and J lost 4 bases.